A selection of T cell receptor beta chains follows, all from one sample in a study of TIL therapy for anti-PD-1-resistant metastatic lung cancer. Produced via immunoSEQ multiplex PCR; TCRdb's table is partial and in-frame only. This sample carries about 59,000 clones, more than 60% of them seen once, and the ten largest clones take less than 2%. The sequenced sample was blood, obtained at baseline. All receptors derive from a person aged 25 to 80 with non-small cell lung cancer. Both conserved end residues are part of each CDR3. A D gene is named only where the DNA matches it firmly. For some rows the clone size is stated as once, few or many, or as a class when expanded; others skip it.

CDR3aa	CDR3nt	v_gene	d_gene	j_gene	abundance
CSVVWGLGNQPQHF	TGCAGCGTTGTTTGGGGGCTGGGCAATCAGCCCCAGCATTTT	TRBV29-1	-	TRBJ1-5	-
CASSQDPSNQPQHF	TGCGCCAGCAGCCAAGATCCTAGCAATCAGCCCCAGCATTTT	TRBV4-3	-	TRBJ1-5	-
CASSLDRGPFGYTF	TGCGCCAGCAGCTTGGACAGGGGACCTTTTGGCTACACCTTC	TRBV5-1	TRBD1	TRBJ1-2	few
CASSLRLGGGTQYF	TGTGCCAGCAGCTTAAGGCTCGGGGGTGGTACGCAGTATTTT	TRBV7-8	-	TRBJ2-3	-
CASSFGGVPFTDGYTF	TGCGCCAGCAGCTTTGGGGGGGTCCCCTTTACGGATGGCTACACCTTC	TRBV5-1	-	TRBJ1-2	-
CASSYSGPYEQYF	TGTGCCAGCAGTTATTCGGGCCCATACGAGCAGTACTTC	TRBV27	-	TRBJ2-7	-
CATRGGGSTDTQYF	TGTGCCACCAGAGGGGGGGGTAGCACAGATACGCAGTATTTT	TRBV28	-	TRBJ2-3	-
CAWSVDDLGEQYF	TGTGCCTGGAGTGTTGATGATTTGGGGGAGCAGTACTTC	TRBV30	-	TRBJ2-7	-
CASSLAMDYTF	TGTGCCAGCAGCTTGGCCATGGATTACACCTTC	TRBV5-7	-	TRBJ1-2	-
CASSQGQGGAYEQYF	TGTGCCAGCAGCCAAGGACAGGGGGGGGCCTACGAGCAGTACTTC	TRBV7-2	TRBD1	TRBJ2-7	-
CASRRQGRATNEKLFF	TGTGCCAGCAGGAGACAGGGGCGCGCAACTAATGAAAAACTGTTTTTT	TRBV28	TRBD1	TRBJ1-4	-
CASSNSYEQYF	TGTGCCAGCAGTAACTCCTACGAGCAGTACTTC	TRBV6-5	-	TRBJ2-7	-
CASNSGLPNQPQHF	TGCGCCAGCAACTCGGGACTCCCAAATCAGCCCCAGCATTTT	TRBV4-1	-	TRBJ1-5	-
CASSPEGLELGAFF	TGTGCCAGCAGCCCCGAAGGTTTGGAATTAGGAGCTTTCTTT	TRBV4-2	-	TRBJ1-1	-
CSARDNYNQPQHF	TGCAGCGCACGGGACAATTACAATCAGCCCCAGCATTTT	TRBV29-1	-	TRBJ1-5	-
CASSSLWSMNTEAFF	TGTGCCAGCAGTTCCCTCTGGAGTATGAACACTGAAGCTTTCTTT	TRBV7-2	-	TRBJ1-1	-
CASSQDLTAGTANYGYTF	TGCGCCAGCAGCCAAGATCTTACAGCGGGAACAGCTAACTATGGCTACACCTTC	TRBV4-3	-	TRBJ1-2	-
CASGLGGAGELFF	TGTGCTAGTGGTTTGGGTGGGGCCGGGGAGCTGTTTTTT	TRBV12-5	-	TRBJ2-2	-
CASSYGTGGIAAFF	TGCGCCAGCAGCTACGGGACAGGGGGAATTGCGGCTTTCTTT	TRBV5-1	TRBD1	TRBJ1-1	-
CASSRGQAYEQYF	TGTGCCAGCAGCAGGGGACAGGCCTACGAGCAGTACTTC	TRBV11-3	TRBD1	TRBJ2-7	-
CASSLGDRAPYNEQFF	TGTGCCAGCAGCTTGGGGGACAGGGCTCCCTACAATGAGCAGTTCTTC	TRBV5-4	TRBD1	TRBJ2-1	-
CASSLYKGYNEQFF	TGTGCCAGCAGTCTCTATAAGGGGTACAATGAGCAGTTCTTC	TRBV28	-	TRBJ2-1	once
CASSPSVRYGYTF	TGTGCCAGCAGCCCCTCGGTTCGATATGGCTACACCTTC	TRBV7-8	-	TRBJ1-2	-
CASAVGPAVEKLFF	TGTGCCAGCGCGGTCGGGCCTGCAGTGGAAAAACTGTTTTTT	TRBV6-1	-	TRBJ1-4	-
CASRKGTSGDTIYF	TGTGCCAGCAGGAAAGGGACATCAGGCGACACCATATATTTT	TRBV6-1	-	TRBJ1-3	-
CASSQAYTKDTEAFF	TGTGCCAGCAGCCAGGCCTATACTAAGGACACTGAAGCTTTCTTT	TRBV6-5	-	TRBJ1-1	-
CATSRNYLEQFF	TGTGCCACCAGCAGAAATTACCTGGAGCAGTTCTTC	TRBV15	-	TRBJ2-1	-
CASSSLFSPSTDTQYF	TGTGCCAGCAGCTCGTTATTCTCTCCCAGCACAGATACGCAGTATTTT	TRBV7-2	-	TRBJ2-3	few
CASTPTGSNQPQHF	TGTGCCAGCACCCCGACAGGGTCCAATCAGCCCCAGCATTTT	TRBV7-2	TRBD1	TRBJ1-5	-
CASSFGTGTRGYGYTF	TGTGCCAGCAGCTTCGGGACCGGAACTCGTGGCTATGGCTACACCTTC	TRBV5-4	-	TRBJ1-2	-
CASSPYGRGVYNEQFF	TGTGCCAGCAGCCCCTATGGCAGGGGGGTCTACAATGAGCAGTTCTTC	TRBV9	-	TRBJ2-1	-
CASSSYGSSAADTQYF	TGTGCCAGCAGTTCCTACGGGAGTTCAGCGGCAGATACGCAGTATTTT	TRBV27	-	TRBJ2-3	-
CASSPGNSYGYTF	TGTGCCAGCAGCCCCGGTAACAGCTATGGCTACACCTTC	TRBV7-2	-	TRBJ1-2	-
CASSEQGETQYF	TGCGCCAGCAGTGAACAGGGGGAGACCCAGTACTTC	TRBV10-2	TRBD1	TRBJ2-5	once
CASKFGPPEGYEQYF	TGTGCCAGCAAATTTGGACCCCCGGAGGGATACGAGCAGTACTTC	TRBV6-5	-	TRBJ2-7	few
CATDDRPNYGYTF	TGTGCCACCGATGATCGACCCAACTATGGCTACACCTTC	TRBV7-2	-	TRBJ1-2	-
CASSFELAAYF	TGTGCCAGCAGTTTCGAACTAGCGGCGTATTTT	TRBV28	TRBD2	TRBJ2-3	-
CASSTTSGSRLYEQYF	TGTGCCAGCAGTACTACCAGCGGGAGCAGACTGTACGAGCAGTACTTC	TRBV28	TRBD2	TRBJ2-7	-
CASSLVRGPQHF	TGTGCCAGCAGCTTGGTTAGGGGGCCCCAGCATTTT	TRBV5-5	-	TRBJ1-5	-
CASSQGLAFTYEQYF	TGCGCCAGCAGCCAAGGGTTAGCGTTTACCTACGAGCAGTACTTC	TRBV4-3	-	TRBJ2-7	-